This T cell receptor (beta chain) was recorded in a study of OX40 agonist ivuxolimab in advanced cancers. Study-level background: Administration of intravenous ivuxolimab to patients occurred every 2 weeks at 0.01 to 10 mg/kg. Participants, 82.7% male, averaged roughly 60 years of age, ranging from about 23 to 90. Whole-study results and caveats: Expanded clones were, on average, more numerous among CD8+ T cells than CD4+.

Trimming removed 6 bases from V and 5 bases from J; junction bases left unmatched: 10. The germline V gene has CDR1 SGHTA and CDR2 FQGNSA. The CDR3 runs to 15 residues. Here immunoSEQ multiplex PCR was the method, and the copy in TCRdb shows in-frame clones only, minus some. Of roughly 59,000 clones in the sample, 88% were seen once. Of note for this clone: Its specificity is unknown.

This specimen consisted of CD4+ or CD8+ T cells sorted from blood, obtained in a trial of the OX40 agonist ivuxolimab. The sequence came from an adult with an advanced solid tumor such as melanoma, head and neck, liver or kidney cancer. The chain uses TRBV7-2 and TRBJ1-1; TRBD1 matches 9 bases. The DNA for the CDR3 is TGTGCCAGCAGATCTCTAGACAGGGGGATGACTGAAGCTTTCTTT. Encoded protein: CASRSLDRGMTEAFF.